The 2 T cell receptor beta chains below come from one sample, sequenced in a study of identical twins. Via MiXCR, TCRdb re-called the 5' RACE reads, giving one row per CDR3 protein. The sample contains around 230,000 distinct CDR3 sequences, approximately 7.1% of which appear only once. These data also formed part of another study, on T cells expressing NK-cell markers.

Input material: CD8+ T cells sorted from blood. These receptors were taken from a woman aged 18-30 years in good health.

This clonotype was counted between two and nine times. V gene TRBV12-5 combines with J gene TRBJ2-2; D unclear. Per the germline V gene, CDR1 is LGHNT and CDR2 is FRNRAP. The CDR3 runs to 12 residues. V lost 7 bases, J lost 6 bases, and 9 bases lay in between. In nucleotides, the CDR3 is TGTGCTAGTGAAGAGGCGGCCGGGGAGCTGTTTTTT. Translated: CASEEAAGELFF.

The V call is TRBV6-1, the J call TRBJ2-7; 8 bases match TRBD2. This CDR3 has 14 residues. Germline V gene lookup returns CDR1 MNHNS and CDR2 SASEGT. V shed 7 bases and J 6 bases; nucleotides not matched to a gene: 11. As DNA, the CDR3 is TGTGCCAGCAAGCCGGGACTAGGAGTTGTCGAGCAGTACTTC. It encodes CASKPGLGVVEQYF.